This TCR beta chain was captured in a study of blood T cell repertoires in COVID-19. The wider study: Sources were T cells, B-cell-depleted T cells, or PBMCs; the material itself was cDNA or gDNA.

Sequencing was performed with immunoSEQ multiplex PCR; in TCRdb, only in-frame clones are kept and a portion is missing. Here the sample spans approximately 490,000 clones, roughly nine tenths being singletons. Germline V gene sequence: CDR1 SEHNR, CDR2 FQNEAQ (reference sequence). With 8 bases removed from V and 1 base from J, the gap between germline ends came to 13 bases. The CDR3 length is 14 residues. The rearrangement links TRBV7-9 to TRBJ2-3; tentatively, D is TRBD1 (5 bases). Sample: PBMCs or T cells enriched from blood (not recorded which). The source of this sequence is a woman aged 60-75 years who had recovered from COVID-19. The CDR3 here is CASGALVGTDTQYF. CDR3 in DNA: TGTGCCAGCGGGGCTCTGGTGGGCACAGATACGCAGTATTTT.